Each of the 5 T cell receptor beta chains below was sequenced from the same sample in a study of cytomegalovirus exposure and HLA in healthy donors. Amplification used 60 Vbeta primers and 13 Jbeta primers. Only in-frame clones appear in the TCRdb table, and some are missing; sequencing was by immunoSEQ multiplex PCR. The table has about 89,000 clones, roughly 85% seen once; the top ten hold about 7.2%. The sample consisted of PBMCs. Every receptor here comes from a man aged 35-49 years in good health and CMV-seropositive.

In its sample, this clone was seen once. J is TRBJ1-1 and V is TRBV13; tentatively, D is TRBD1 (5 bases). Trimming took off 5 bases at V and 7 bases at J, with 17 bases between the two ends. The CDR3 contains 14 residues. Germline CDR1 PRHDT, CDR2 FYEKMQ (reference sequence). The CDR3 region has the DNA TGTGCCAGCAGCGGTGCGGCGCGGAGGGGTGAAGCTTTCTTT. Translation: CASSGAARRGEAFF.

V usage is TRBV15 and J usage is TRBJ1-5, with a possible D match to TRBD1 (5 bases). Per germline, CDR1 LNHNV and CDR2 YYDKDF (reference sequence). This CDR3 is built from 16 residues. The ends were cut back, 0 bases at V and 3 bases at J, with 12 bases in the middle. For the CDR3, the DNA is TGTGCCACCAGCAGAGATTTCGACAGATCCAATCAGCCCCAGCATTTT. Encoded protein: CATSRDFDRSNQPQHF.

V and J are TRBV5-4 and TRBJ2-5, with 7 bases that match TRBD1. From germline, CDR1 is SGHNT and CDR2 YYREEE (reference sequence). Trimming took 4 bases from V and 5 from J; bases not matched to a gene: 14. The CDR3 extends over 16 amino acids. CDR3 nucleotide sequence: TGTGCCAGCAGCATAATGACAGGGAATTCTCTGGAGACCCAGTACTTC. Translating gives CASSIMTGNSLETQYF. Supplemented by reference TRBV5-4 and TRBJ2-5, the full variable domain reads ETGVTQSPTHLIKTRGQQVTLRCSSQSGHNTVSWYQQALGQGPQFIFQYYREEENGRGNFPPRFSGLQFPNYSSELNVNALELDDSALYLCASSIMTGNSLETQYFGPGTRLLVL.

V gene TRBV7-3 combines with J gene TRBJ2-7; weak D call: TRBD2 (5 bases). Trimming left V 5 bases short and J 5 bases short, with 16 bases between. In germline, CDR1 is SGHTA, CDR2 FQGTGA. The CDR3 runs 14 residues. The CDR3 loop is CASSPGLNRHEQYF. CDR3 nucleotide sequence: TGTGCCAGCAGCCCTGGACTGAATCGACACGAGCAGTACTTC.

This clone was seen only a few times. J is TRBJ1-1 and V is TRBV29-1; perhaps TRBD1 as D (6 bases). The CDR3 is made up of 12 amino acids. Germline V gene sequence: CDR1 SQVTM, CDR2 ANQGSEA. The V and J ends lost 6 bases and 4 bases respectively, with 12 bases between them. The CDR3 coding sequence is TGCAGCGTCAGTTCAGGGGTCACTGAAGCTTTCTTT. Translated: CSVSSGVTEAFF.